Shown below are 27 T cell receptor beta chains from a single sample sequenced in a study of CD8 T cells in Susac syndrome. When the RNA was reverse transcribed, random hexamers were used with an input of roughly 0.45 to 1 ug. TCRdb analysed the immunoSEQ multiplex PCR reads with MiXCR anew, one entry per CDR3 protein. The data show roughly 86,000 distinct CDR3 sequences, with approximately 96% seen just once and about 0.65% held by the top ten. Sequenced material: CD8+ T cells from PBMCs. The receptors were sampled from a human donor with Susac syndrome.

This clonotype has a single count. The chain joins TRBV29-1 to TRBJ1-2, with D maybe TRBD1 (6 bases). Germline loops: CDR1 SQVTM, CDR2 ANQGSEA. The CDR3 totals 13 residues. V lost 0 bases and J lost 4, with 9 bases in between. The CDR3 loop reads CSVEDPGAYGYTF. The CDR3 DNA is TGCAGCGTTGAAGACCCGGGGGCCTATGGCTACACCTTC.

This CDR3 is CSAQDSGETQYF. CDR3 DNA sequence: TGCAGTGCCCAGGACAGTGGGGAGACCCAGTACTTC. V is TRBV20-1 and J is TRBJ2-5; the D gene is possibly TRBD1 (6 bases). Germline CDR1 is DFQATT and CDR2 is SNEGSKA (reference sequence). The CDR3 loop spans 12 amino acids. V was trimmed by 6 bases and J by 5 bases, leaving 13 bases between them.

The gene calls are TRBV30 and TRBJ2-1, with D hard to call. Trimming removed 5 bases from V and 8 bases from J, with 10 bases in between. The CDR3 runs to 11 residues. The V gene's germline CDR1 is GTSNPN and CDR2 SVGIG (reference sequence). In DNA form, the CDR3 reads TGTGCCTGGGGACGGTCCGATGAGCAGTTCTTC. This translates into CAWGRSDEQFF.

CDR3 sequence reads: CASSLAGGDGYTF. CDR3 coding DNA: TGTGCCAGCAGCTTAGCAGGGGGTGATGGCTACACCTTC. The chain is built from TRBV7-2 and TRBJ1-2, with D perhaps TRBD1 (6 bases). The CDR3 extends over 13 amino acids. CDR1 SGHTA and CDR2 FQGNSA come from the germline V gene. Trimming took off 0 bases at V and 6 bases at J, with 8 bases between the two ends.

The genes are TRBV30 and TRBJ2-1, with D unclear. The germline V gene encodes CDR1 GTSNPN and CDR2 SVGIG (reference sequence). V gave up 3 bases and J gave up 0 bases, with 6 bases separating them. This CDR3 is built from 13 residues. The CDR3 sequence: CAWRPSSYNEQFF. The CDR3 nucleotides are TGTGCCTGGAGACCGAGCTCCTACAATGAGCAGTTCTTC.

This clonotype is a singleton in its sample. V is TRBV10-3 and J is TRBJ1-5; no firm D call. CDR3 size: 13 residues. Germline V lookup: CDR1 ENHRY, CDR2 SYGVKD. V lost 0 bases to trimming and J lost 9 bases, with 9 bases between them. The CDR3 sequence is CAISESGPTPQHF. CDR3 DNA: TGTGCCATCAGTGAGTCGGGCCCGACGCCCCAGCATTTT.

The chain couples TRBV5-1 to TRBJ2-7; TRBD2 matches 11 bases. From germline, CDR1 is SGHRS and CDR2 YFSETQ. The ends lost 2 bases at V and 6 bases at J; junction bases unmatched: 4. The CDR3 is 14 amino acids. CDR3 DNA sequence: TGCGCCAGCAGCTTACTAGCGGGGGACCCCGAGCAGTACTTC. Protein: CASSLLAGDPEQYF.

This sequence joins TRBV6-1 and TRBJ2-6, with 7 nucleotides matching TRBD2. CDR1 is MNHNS and CDR2 is SASEGT in the germline V gene. This CDR3 spans 17 amino acids. With V trimmed by 7 bases and J by 0 bases, 9 bases remained unmatched. The CDR3 nucleotides are TGTGCCAGCACCGTAGCGGGCACGGGCTCTGGGGCCAACGTCCTGACTTTC. It translates to CASTVAGTGSGANVLTF.

CDR3: CATSRDRADREKLFF. As DNA, the CDR3 is TGTGCCACCAGCAGAGATCGGGCAGATCGTGAAAAACTGTTTTTT. The chain has TRBV15 and TRBJ1-4, with D unresolved. This CDR3 spans 15 amino acids. The germline V gene has CDR1 LNHNV and CDR2 YYDKDF (reference sequence). The ends were cut back, 0 bases at V and 7 bases at J, with 12 bases in the middle.

The CDR3 spells CASSFAYTGELFF. The CDR3 bases are TGTGCCAGTAGTTTCGCTTACACCGGGGAGCTGTTTTTT. The genes are TRBV19 and TRBJ2-2; no reliable D call. V lost 5 bases, J lost 3 bases, and 7 bases lay in between. Germline CDR1 and CDR2: LNHDA and SQIVND (reference sequence). The CDR3 length is 13 residues. Looking up the rest from reference TRBV19 and TRBJ2-2 gives the full variable domain: DGGITQSPKYLFRKEGQNVTLSCEQNLNHDAMYWYRQDPGQGLRLIYYSQIVNDFQKGDIAEGYSVSREKKESFPLTVTSAQKNPTAFYLCASSFAYTGELFFGEGSRLTVL.

The V and J genes are TRBV19 and TRBJ2-6; D may be TRBD1 (6 bases). This CDR3 contains 18 residues. Trimming took off 6 bases at V and 1 base at J, with 19 bases between the two ends. CDR1 LNHDA and CDR2 SQIVND come from the germline V gene (reference sequence). The CDR3 sequence is CASSPEGTRVSGANVLTF. CDR3 in DNA: TGTGCCAGTAGCCCCGAAGGGACACGAGTTTCTGGGGCCAACGTCCTGACTTTC. Looking up the rest from reference TRBV19 and TRBJ2-6 gives the full variable domain: DGGITQSPKYLFRKEGQNVTLSCEQNLNHDAMYWYRQDPGQGLRLIYYSQIVNDFQKGDIAEGYSVSREKKESFPLTVTSAQKNPTAFYLCASSPEGTRVSGANVLTFGAGSRLTVL.

This clonotype was picked up a small number of times. The chain has TRBV6-1 and TRBJ1-2; a possible D gene is TRBD1 (5 bases). The CDR3 length is 13 residues. Trimming cost V 6 bases and J 8 bases, with 16 bases left between them. Germline-derived CDR1 and CDR2 are MNHNS and SASEGT. In DNA form, the CDR3 reads TGTGCCAGCAGCCCCGGTCGGGGGAGCGGCTACACCTTC. This encodes CASSPGRGSGYTF.

The rearrangement uses TRBV6-5 and TRBJ1-1; D is perhaps TRBD1 (5 bases). CDR1 MNHEY and CDR2 SVGAGI come from the germline V gene. The V gene lost 8 bases and the J gene lost 5 bases, with 12 bases spanning the gap. The CDR3 is made up of 12 amino acids. CDR3: CASLRGGTEAFF. Here the CDR3 DNA reads TGTGCCAGCTTGAGGGGCGGGACTGAAGCTTTCTTT.

This clonotype occurred once. V is TRBV20-1 and J is TRBJ2-7; 11 positions agree with TRBD2. Germline V lookup: CDR1 DFQATT, CDR2 SNEGSKA (reference sequence). V gave up 5 bases and J gave up 2 bases; unmatched junction bases: 11. This CDR3 is 16 amino acids long. The CDR3 DNA follows: TGCAGTGCTCCCCAGGGAGGGACTAGCGGACCCTACGAGCAGTACTTC. It translates to CSAPQGGTSGPYEQYF.

The CDR3 loop is CSARISARQPQHF. The CDR3 region has the DNA TGCAGTGCTAGAATATCAGCCCGGCAGCCCCAGCATTTT. V and J are TRBV20-1 and TRBJ1-5, with D uncertain. Between the trimmed V and J ends, which lost 2 bases and 7 bases, there was a span of 12 bases. CDR3 size: 13 residues. In germline, CDR1 is DFQATT, CDR2 SNEGSKA (reference sequence).

Here the CDR3 DNA reads TGTGCCAGCAGCCAGATTCGGGACAGGGGATCGGTCGGCGGAAACACCATATATTTT. This sequence encodes CASSQIRDRGSVGGNTIYF. The chain recombines TRBV14 with TRBJ1-3; 10 bases are shared with TRBD1. With 3 bases clipped from V and 4 bases from J, the junction kept 15 bases outside the gene matches. The CDR3 runs to 19 residues. Per germline, CDR1 SGHDN and CDR2 FVKESK.

This chain connects TRBV30 to TRBJ1-1; a possible D gene is TRBD1 (5 bases). Trimming removed 2 bases at V and 1 base at J, with 8 bases between. CDR3 length: 13 residues. Germline lookup yields CDR1 GTSNPN and CDR2 SVGIG (reference sequence). CDR3 sequence (DNA): TGTGCCTGGAGTTTAACAGGGAACACTGAAGCTTTCTTT. Protein sequence: CAWSLTGNTEAFF.

The V and J genes are TRBV6-5 and TRBJ2-7; D may be TRBD1 (5 bases). The germline gives CDR1 MNHEY, CDR2 SVGAGI. V dropped 0 bases and J dropped 5 bases, with 11 bases sitting between them. This CDR3 comprises 14 residues. Here the CDR3 reads CASSYSGASDEQYF. The DNA for the CDR3 is TGTGCCAGCAGTTACTCAGGGGCCAGCGACGAGCAGTACTTC.

The rearrangement uses TRBV5-4 and TRBJ2-3; a possible D gene is TRBD2 (6 bases). The CDR3 spans 14 residues. Germline V gene lookup returns CDR1 SGHNT and CDR2 YYREEE (reference sequence). The V gene lost 4 bases and the J gene lost 3 bases, with 12 bases spanning the gap. This chain's CDR3 is CASSPGGETDTQYF. Here the CDR3 DNA reads TGTGCCAGCAGCCCCGGGGGAGAAACAGATACGCAGTATTTT.

The J gene is TRBJ2-1, the V gene TRBV7-3; no clear D. Between the trimmed V and J ends, which lost 1 base and 6 bases, there was a span of 4 bases. The CDR3 sequence is 12 residues long. From germline, CDR1 is SGHTA and CDR2 FQGTGA. The CDR3 loop reads CASSLRSNEQFF. The CDR3 bases are TGTGCCAGCAGCTTAAGATCCAATGAGCAGTTCTTC.

The chain carries TRBV9 and TRBJ1-5, with 7 bases aligning to TRBD1. This CDR3 is built from 14 residues. J gave up 3 bases and V 4 bases, and 4 bases lay outside the gene matches. CDR1 is SGDLS, CDR2 YYNGEE, per germline. CDR3 loop: CASSRGQINQPQHF. DNA for the CDR3: TGTGCCAGCAGCAGGGGACAGATCAATCAGCCCCAGCATTTT.

This chain connects TRBV19 to TRBJ1-1; weak D call: TRBD1 (6 bases). The CDR3 contains 17 residues. Germline CDR1 is LNHDA and CDR2 is SQIVND (reference sequence). The V and J ends lost 4 bases and 0 bases respectively, with 18 bases between them. CDR3 sequence (DNA): TGTGCCAGTAGTACGATAGGGGGACCGAGCATGAACACTGAAGCTTTCTTT. It translates to CASSTIGGPSMNTEAFF.

The J gene is TRBJ1-5, the V gene TRBV29-1, with TRBD1 matching over 8 bases. The CDR3 has 15 residues. Per the germline V gene, CDR1 is SQVTM and CDR2 is ANQGSEA. J lost 11 bases, V lost 6 bases, and 18 bases had no gene match. The DNA of the CDR3 is TGCAGCGTCAGCTTGACAGGGGACCGCGCCTCGACCCAGCATTTT. Translation: CSVSLTGDRASTQHF.

The chain employs TRBV20-1 and TRBJ2-7; possibly TRBD1 or TRBD2 for D (5 bases each). CDR3 size: 12 residues. The germline V and J ends were trimmed by 1 base and 4 bases, with 8 bases remaining between them. Germline assignment: CDR1 DFQATT and CDR2 SNEGSKA (reference sequence). CDR3 DNA: TGCAGTGCTAGAGTAGGGGAGTACGAGCAGTACTTC. This codes for CSARVGEYEQYF.

The chain uses TRBV27 and TRBJ2-5; weak D call: TRBD1 (6 bases). V shed 9 bases and J shed 4 bases, with 15 bases lying between them. This CDR3 has 13 residues. Germline V lookup: CDR1 MNHEY, CDR2 SMNVEV (reference sequence). CDR3 in DNA: TGTGCCAGTCAGGGGCGGACGGGAGAGACCCAGTACTTC. It translates to CASQGRTGETQYF.

This clonotype occurred once. The chain has TRBV21-1 and TRBJ1-6; the listed D gene, TRBD1, was not tested against the DNA. TRBV21-1 is a pseudogene locus. The CDR3 spans 15 residues. CDR3 region: CASSKYRVPLSPLHF. The CDR3 nucleotides read TGTGCCAGCAGCAAATACAGGGTTCCACTTTCACCCCTCCACTTT.

The V call is TRBV5-4, the J call TRBJ2-7; the D gene could be TRBD1 or TRBD2 (5 bases each). There are 14 residues in the CDR3. The V end was cut by 7 bases, the J end by 1 base, with 15 bases between. Germline lookup yields CDR1 SGHNT and CDR2 YYREEE (reference sequence). The CDR3 DNA reads TGTGCCAGCTATGGAGGCCAGGGTTCCTACGAGCAGTACTTC. This gives the protein CASYGGQGSYEQYF.